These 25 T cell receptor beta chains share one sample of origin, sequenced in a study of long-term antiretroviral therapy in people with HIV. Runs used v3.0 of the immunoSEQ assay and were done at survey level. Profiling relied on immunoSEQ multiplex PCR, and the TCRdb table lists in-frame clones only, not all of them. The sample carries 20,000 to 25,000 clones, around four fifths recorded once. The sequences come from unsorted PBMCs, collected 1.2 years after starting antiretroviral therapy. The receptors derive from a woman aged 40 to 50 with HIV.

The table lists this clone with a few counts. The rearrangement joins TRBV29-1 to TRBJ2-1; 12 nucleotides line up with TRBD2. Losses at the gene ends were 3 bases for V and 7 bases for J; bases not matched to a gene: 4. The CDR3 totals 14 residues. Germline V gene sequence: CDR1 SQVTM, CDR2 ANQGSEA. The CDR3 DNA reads TGCAGCGTTGAGCTAGCGGGAGGGCCGAATGAGCAGTTCTTC. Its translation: CSVELAGGPNEQFF.

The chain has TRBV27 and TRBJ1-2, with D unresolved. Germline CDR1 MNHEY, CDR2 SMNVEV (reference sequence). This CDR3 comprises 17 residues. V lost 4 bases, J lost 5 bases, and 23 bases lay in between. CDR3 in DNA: TGTGCCAGCAGTTACCGAATCCCGGACGGATGGACTTATGGCTACACCTTC. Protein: CASSYRIPDGWTYGYTF.

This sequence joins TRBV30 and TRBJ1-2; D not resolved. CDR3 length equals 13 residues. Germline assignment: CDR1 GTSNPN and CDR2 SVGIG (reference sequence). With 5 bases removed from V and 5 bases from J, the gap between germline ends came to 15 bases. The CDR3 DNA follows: TGTGCCTGGGTAGAAAGGAGGCGGTATGGCTACACCTTC. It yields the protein CAWVERRRYGYTF.

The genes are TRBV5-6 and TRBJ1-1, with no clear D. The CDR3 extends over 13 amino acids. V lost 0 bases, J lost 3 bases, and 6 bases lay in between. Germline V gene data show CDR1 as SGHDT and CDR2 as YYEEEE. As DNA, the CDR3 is TGTGCCAGCAGCTTGGCAGAGGACACTGAAGCTTTCTTT. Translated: CASSLAEDTEAFF.

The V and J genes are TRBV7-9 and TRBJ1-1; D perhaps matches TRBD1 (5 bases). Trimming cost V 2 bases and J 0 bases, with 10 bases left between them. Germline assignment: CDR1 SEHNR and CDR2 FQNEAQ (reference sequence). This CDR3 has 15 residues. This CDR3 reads CASSLSQGVNTEAFF. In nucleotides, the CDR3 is TGTGCCAGCAGCTTAAGTCAGGGAGTGAACACTGAAGCTTTCTTT.

CDR3 DNA: TGTGCCAGCAGCTTGGGGGGCATTCCCTACGAGCAGTACTTC. It codes for CASSLGGIPYEQYF. The rearrangement joins TRBV5-4 to TRBJ2-7; a possible D gene is TRBD1 (5 bases). From germline, CDR1 is SGHNT and CDR2 YYREEE (reference sequence). This CDR3 comprises 14 residues. The V end was cut by 0 bases, the J end by 2 bases, with 9 bases between.

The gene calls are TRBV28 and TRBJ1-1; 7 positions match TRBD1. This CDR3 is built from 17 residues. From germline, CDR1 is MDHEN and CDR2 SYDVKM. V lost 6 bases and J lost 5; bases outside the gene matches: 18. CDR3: CASSPSAATGLRTEAFF. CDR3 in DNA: TGTGCCAGCAGCCCATCTGCGGCGACAGGGTTGAGGACTGAAGCTTTCTTT.

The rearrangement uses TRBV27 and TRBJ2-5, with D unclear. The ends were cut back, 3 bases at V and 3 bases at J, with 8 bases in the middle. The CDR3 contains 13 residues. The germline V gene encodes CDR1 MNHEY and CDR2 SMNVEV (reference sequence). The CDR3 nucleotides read TGTGCCAGCAGTTTTTTCGAGAAAGAGACCCAGTACTTC. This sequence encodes CASSFFEKETQYF.

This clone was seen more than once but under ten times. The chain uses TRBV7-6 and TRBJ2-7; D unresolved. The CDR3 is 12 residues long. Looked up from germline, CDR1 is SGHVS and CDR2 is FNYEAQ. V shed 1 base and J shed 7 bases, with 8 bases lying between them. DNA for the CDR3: TGTGCCAGCAGCTTAGAATTCGGGGAGCAGTACTTC. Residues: CASSLEFGEQYF.

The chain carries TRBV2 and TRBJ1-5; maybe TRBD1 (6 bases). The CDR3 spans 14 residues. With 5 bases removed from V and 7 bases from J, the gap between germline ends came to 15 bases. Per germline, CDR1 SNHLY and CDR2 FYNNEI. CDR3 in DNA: TGTGCCAGCAGTCTATACAGGGAGAAACAGCCCCAGCATTTT. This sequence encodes CASSLYREKQPQHF.

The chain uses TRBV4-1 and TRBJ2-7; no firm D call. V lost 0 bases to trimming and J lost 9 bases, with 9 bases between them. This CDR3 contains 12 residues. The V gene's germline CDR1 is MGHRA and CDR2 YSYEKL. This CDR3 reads CASSQDDIPQYF. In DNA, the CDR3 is TGCGCCAGCAGCCAAGATGACATACCGCAGTACTTC.

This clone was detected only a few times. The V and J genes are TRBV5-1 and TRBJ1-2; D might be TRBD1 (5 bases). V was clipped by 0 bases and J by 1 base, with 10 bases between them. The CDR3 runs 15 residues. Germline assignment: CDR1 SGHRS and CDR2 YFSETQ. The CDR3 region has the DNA TGCGCCAGCAGCTTGGCCGGGGGGATTAACTATGGCTACACCTTC. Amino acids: CASSLAGGINYGYTF.

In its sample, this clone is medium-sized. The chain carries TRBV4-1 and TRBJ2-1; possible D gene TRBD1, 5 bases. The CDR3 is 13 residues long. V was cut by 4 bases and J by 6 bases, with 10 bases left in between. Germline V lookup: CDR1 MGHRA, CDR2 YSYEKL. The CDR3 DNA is TGCGCCAGCAGCCGCTCCCAGGGCAATGAGCAGTTCTTC. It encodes CASSRSQGNEQFF.

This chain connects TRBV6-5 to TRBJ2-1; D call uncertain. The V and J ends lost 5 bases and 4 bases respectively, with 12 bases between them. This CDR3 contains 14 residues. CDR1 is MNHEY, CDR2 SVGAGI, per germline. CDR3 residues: CASSPWAPYNEQFF. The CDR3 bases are TGTGCCAGCAGTCCGTGGGCACCGTACAATGAGCAGTTCTTC.

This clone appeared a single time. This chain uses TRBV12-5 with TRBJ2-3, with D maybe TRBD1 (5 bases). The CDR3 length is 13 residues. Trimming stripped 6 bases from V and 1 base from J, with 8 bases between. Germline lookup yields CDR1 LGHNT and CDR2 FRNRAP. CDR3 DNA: TGTGCTAGTGGCCAAGGGGGCACAGATACGCAGTATTTT. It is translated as CASGQGGTDTQYF.

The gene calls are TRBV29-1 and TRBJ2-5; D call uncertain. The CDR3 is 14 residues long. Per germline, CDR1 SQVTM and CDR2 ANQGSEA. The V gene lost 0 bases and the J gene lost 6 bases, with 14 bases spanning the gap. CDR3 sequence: CSVEDTKVQKTQYF. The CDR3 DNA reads TGCAGCGTTGAAGATACAAAGGTACAGAAGACCCAGTACTTC.

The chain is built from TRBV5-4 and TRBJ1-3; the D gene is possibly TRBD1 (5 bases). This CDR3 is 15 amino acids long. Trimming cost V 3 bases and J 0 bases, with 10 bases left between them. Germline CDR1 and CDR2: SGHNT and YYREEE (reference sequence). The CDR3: CASSSDRSSGNTIYF. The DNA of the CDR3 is TGTGCCAGCAGCTCCGACAGATCCTCTGGAAACACCATATATTTT.

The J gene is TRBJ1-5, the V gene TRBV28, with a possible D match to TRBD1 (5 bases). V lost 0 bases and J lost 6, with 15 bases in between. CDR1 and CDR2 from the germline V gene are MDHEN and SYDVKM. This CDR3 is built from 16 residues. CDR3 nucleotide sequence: TGTGCCAGCAGTTTATGGACAGTTCGCTCCCGTCAGCCCCAGCATTTT. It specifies CASSLWTVRSRQPQHF.

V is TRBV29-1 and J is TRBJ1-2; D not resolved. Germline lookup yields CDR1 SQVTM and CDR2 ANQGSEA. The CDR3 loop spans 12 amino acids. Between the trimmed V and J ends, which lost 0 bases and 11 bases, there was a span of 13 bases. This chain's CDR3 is CSVEDPGEEYTF. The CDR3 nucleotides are TGCAGCGTTGAAGATCCAGGAGAGGAATACACCTTC. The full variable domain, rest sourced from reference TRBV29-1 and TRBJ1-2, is SAVISQKPSRDICQRGTSLTIQCQVDSQVTMMFWYRQQPGQSLTLIATANQGSEATYESGFVIDKFPISRPNLTFSTLTVSNMSPEDSSIYLCSVEDPGEEYTFGSGTRLTVV.

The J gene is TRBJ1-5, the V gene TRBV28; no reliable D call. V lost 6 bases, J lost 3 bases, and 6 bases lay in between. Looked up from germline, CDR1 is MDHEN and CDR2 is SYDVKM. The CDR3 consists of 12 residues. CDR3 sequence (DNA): TGTGCCAGCAGAATCGCCAATCAGCCCCAGCATTTT. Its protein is CASRIANQPQHF. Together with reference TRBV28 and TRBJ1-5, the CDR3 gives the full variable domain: DVKVTQSSRYLVKRTGEKVFLECVQDMDHENMFWYRQDPGLGLRLIYFSYDVKMKEKGDIPEGYSVSREKKERFSLILESASTNQTSMYLCASRIANQPQHFGDGTRLSIL.

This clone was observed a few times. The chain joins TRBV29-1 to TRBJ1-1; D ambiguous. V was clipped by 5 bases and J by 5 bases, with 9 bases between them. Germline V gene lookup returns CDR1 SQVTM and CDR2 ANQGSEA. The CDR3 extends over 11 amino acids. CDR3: CSVKPGTEAFF. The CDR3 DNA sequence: TGCAGCGTTAAACCCGGGACTGAAGCTTTCTTT.

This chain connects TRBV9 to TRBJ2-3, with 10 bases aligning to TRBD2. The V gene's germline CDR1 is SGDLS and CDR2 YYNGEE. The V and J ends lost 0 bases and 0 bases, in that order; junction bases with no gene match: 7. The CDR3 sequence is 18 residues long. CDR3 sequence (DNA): TGTGCCAGCAGCGTAGGGGTCTTAGCGGGAGGTAGCACAGATACGCAGTATTTT. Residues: CASSVGVLAGGSTDTQYF.

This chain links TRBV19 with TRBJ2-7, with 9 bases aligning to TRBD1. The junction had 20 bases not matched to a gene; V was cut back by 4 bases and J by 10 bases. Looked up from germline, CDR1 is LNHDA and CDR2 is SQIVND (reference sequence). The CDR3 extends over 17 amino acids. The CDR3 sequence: CASSTGLATGGAYGQYF. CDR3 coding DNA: TGTGCCAGTAGTACTGGACTCGCGACAGGGGGAGCCTACGGTCAGTACTTC.

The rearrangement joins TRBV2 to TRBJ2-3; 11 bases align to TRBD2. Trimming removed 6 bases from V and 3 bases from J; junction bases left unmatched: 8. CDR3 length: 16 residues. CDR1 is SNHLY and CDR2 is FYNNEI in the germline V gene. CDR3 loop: CASSRTSGGVTDTQYF. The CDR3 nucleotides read TGTGCCAGCAGCAGAACTAGCGGGGGAGTGACAGATACGCAGTATTTT.

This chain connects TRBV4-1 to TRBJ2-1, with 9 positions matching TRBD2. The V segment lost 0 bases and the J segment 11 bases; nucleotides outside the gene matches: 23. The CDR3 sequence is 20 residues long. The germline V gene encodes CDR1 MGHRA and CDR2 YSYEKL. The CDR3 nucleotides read TGCGCCAGCAGCCAAGATCCCCTTAGTCCCGGGACTAGCCCGACCTCCAAGCAGTTCTTC. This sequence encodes CASSQDPLSPGTSPTSKQFF.